Presented here are 25 T cell receptor beta chains from one specimen sequenced in a study of cytomegalovirus exposure and HLA in healthy donors. Primers: 60 Vbeta forward and 13 Jbeta reverse. Method: immunoSEQ multiplex PCR; TCRdb's copy keeps in-frame clones and lacks some. The sample shows 170,000 or so clones, approximately 80% of them seen only once. Sequenced input: PBMCs. The receptors originated from a boy between 5 and 17 years old in good health and CMV-seronegative.

This clone came up once. The genes are TRBV7-8 and TRBJ1-5; maybe TRBD1 (6 bases). The CDR3 totals 15 residues. From germline, CDR1 is SGHVS and CDR2 FQNEAQ. Trimming cost V 3 bases and J 4 bases, with 13 bases left between them. In nucleotides, the CDR3 is TGTGCCAGCAGCTTCGGAGGACAGACTAATCAGCCCCAGCATTTT. Translated: CASSFGGQTNQPQHF. Combining the CDR3 with reference TRBV7-8 and TRBJ1-5 gives the whole variable domain GAGVSQSPRYKVAKRGQDVALRCDPISGHVSLFWYQQALGQGPEFLTYFQNEAQLDKSGLPSDRFFAERPEGSVSTLKIQRTQQEDSAVYLCASSFGGQTNQPQHFGDGTRLSIL.

V usage is TRBV19 and J usage is TRBJ2-3; D might be TRBD1 (8 bases). With 5 bases removed from V and 2 bases from J, the gap between germline ends came to 20 bases. CDR3 length equals 17 residues. The germline V gene has CDR1 LNHDA and CDR2 SQIVND (reference sequence). CDR3 DNA sequence: TGTGCCAGTAGTTTTCTCGACAGGGGACTAACCACAGATACGCAGTATTTT. Translation gives CASSFLDRGLTTDTQYF.

The genes are TRBV6-1 and TRBJ1-1; D is ambiguous. Germline CDR1 and CDR2: MNHNS and SASEGT. The CDR3 loop spans 13 amino acids. V was clipped by 4 bases and J by 3 bases, with 9 bases between them. In DNA form, the CDR3 reads TGTGCCAGCAGTGGGGCCGGGGACACTGAAGCTTTCTTT. This encodes CASSGAGDTEAFF.

The J gene is TRBJ1-1, the V gene TRBV2; 7 bases are shared with TRBD1. CDR1 is SNHLY, CDR2 FYNNEI, per germline. V was pared by 5 bases and J by 6 bases, with 15 bases of the junction left unmatched. There are 16 residues in the CDR3. CDR3 DNA sequence: TGTGCCAGCAGTCCTAGGACAGGTGGGGCAAGGGCTGAAGCTTTCTTT. It encodes CASSPRTGGARAEAFF. The variable domain in full, completed from reference TRBV2 and TRBJ1-1, reads EPEVTQTPSHQVTQMGQEVILRCVPISNHLYFYWYRQILGQKVEFLVSFYNNEISEKSEIFDDQFSVERPDGSNFTLKIRSTKLEDSAMYFCASSPRTGGARAEAFFGQGTRLTVV.

The V and J genes are TRBV19 and TRBJ2-7; 8 bases line up with TRBD2. This CDR3 has 15 residues. Germline-derived CDR1 and CDR2 are LNHDA and SQIVND (reference sequence). V dropped 3 bases and J dropped 0; count of bases not matched to a gene: 4. Here the CDR3 reads CASSISTSASYEQYF. CDR3 bases: TGTGCCAGTAGTATCTCGACTAGCGCCTCCTACGAGCAGTACTTC.

The chain has TRBV7-9 and TRBJ2-2; TRBD2 agrees at 7 bases. Trimming cost V 8 bases and J 2 bases; bases outside gene matches: 20. The CDR3 consists of 19 residues. The germline V gene encodes CDR1 SEHNR and CDR2 FQNEAQ (reference sequence). CDR3: CASGSEGPGGGLNTGELFF. CDR3 nucleotides: TGTGCCAGCGGATCTGAGGGCCCTGGCGGGGGACTCAACACCGGGGAGCTGTTTTTT.

The chain has TRBV12-1 and TRBJ1-1; the table's D call of TRBD1 was not tested on the DNA. TRBV12-1 is deemed a pseudogene. This CDR3 has 16 amino acids. Here the CDR3 DNA reads TGTGCCAGCAGCCGTCGGGCAGGGGGATACTACACTGAAGCTTTCTTT. The encoded protein is CASSRRAGGYYTEAFF.

This chain joins TRBV2 and TRBJ2-7; 7 nucleotides line up with TRBD2. Germline trimming cut 6 bases from V and 0 bases from J; bases unmatched to any gene: 14. Germline V gene lookup returns CDR1 SNHLY and CDR2 FYNNEI. CDR3 length equals 17 residues. The CDR3 loop reads CASSGRGDPKSSYEQYF. Written as DNA, the CDR3 is TGTGCCAGCAGCGGACGGGGGGATCCAAAGAGCTCCTACGAGCAGTACTTC.

DNA for the CDR3: TGTGCCTGGATAACGGGATCCGAGCATTCACCCCTCCACTTT. As protein: CAWITGSEHSPLHF. The rearrangement joins TRBV30 to TRBJ1-6; D remains ambiguous. Deletions cut 4 bases from V and 8 bases from J, with 15 bases between. The CDR3 is 14 residues long. Germline V CDR1 and CDR2: GTSNPN, SVGIG (reference sequence).

The chain has TRBV11-3 and TRBJ2-2; D is perhaps TRBD2 (5 bases). The V gene's germline CDR1 is SGHNT and CDR2 YENEEA. The CDR3 runs 13 residues. V lost 8 bases, J lost 4 bases, and 11 bases lay in between. CDR3 in DNA: TGTGCCAGCCAGCGGAGAGGCACCGGGGAGCTGTTTTTT. Residues: CASQRRGTGELFF.

The V and J genes are TRBV18 and TRBJ1-2; possible D gene TRBD1, 5 bases. Deletions cut 3 bases from V and 6 bases from J, with 17 bases between. This CDR3 has 15 residues. Per germline, CDR1 KGHSH and CDR2 LQKENI. The CDR3 DNA follows: TGTGCCAGCTCACCGGGGCTCCGGCCTAGAAATGGCTACACCTTC. It codes for CASSPGLRPRNGYTF.

The chain has TRBV5-1 and TRBJ1-2, with 7 bases identical to TRBD1. The CDR3 has 14 residues. CDR1 is SGHRS, CDR2 YFSETQ, per germline. The ends lost 2 bases at V and 7 bases at J; junction bases unmatched: 8. Written as DNA, the CDR3 is TGCGCCAGCAGCTTTAATACAGGGGAAGGTGGCTACACCTTC. Translated: CASSFNTGEGGYTF.

The chain is built from TRBV30 and TRBJ2-7, with TRBD2 matching 14 bases. This CDR3 is built from 17 residues. J was trimmed by 3 bases and V by 4 bases; bases with no gene match: 11. Per the germline V gene, CDR1 is GTSNPN and CDR2 is SVGIG (reference sequence). This CDR3 reads CAWNKGTSGRSGYEQYF. DNA for the CDR3: TGTGCCTGGAATAAGGGGACTAGCGGGAGAAGTGGCTACGAGCAGTACTTC.

This clone was counted only a few times. The chain couples TRBV11-2 to TRBJ1-4; 9 bases agree with TRBD1. With 6 bases clipped from V and 8 bases from J, the junction kept 7 bases outside the gene matches. Germline CDR1 SGHAT, CDR2 FQNNGV. The CDR3 covers 14 residues. The CDR3 region has the DNA TGTGCCAGCAGTCAGGGACAGGGTGGGGAAAAACTGTTTTTT. It translates to CASSQGQGGEKLFF.

CDR3 region: CASSYSPGNYGYTF. The CDR3 DNA reads TGTGCCAGCAGTTATTCCCCAGGCAACTATGGCTACACCTTC. The chain carries TRBV6-5 and TRBJ1-2; D remains ambiguous. CDR1 MNHEY and CDR2 SVGAGI come from the germline V gene. V lost 3 bases to trimming and J lost 2 bases, with 10 bases between them. The CDR3 is 14 residues long.

This chain uses TRBV10-3 with TRBJ2-7; TRBD1 matches 7 bases. Germline-derived CDR1 and CDR2 are ENHRY and SYGVKD. V was pared by 4 bases and J by 3 bases, with 15 bases of the junction left unmatched. This CDR3 region has 17 residues. Written as DNA, the CDR3 is TGTGCCATCAGTGGCCAACAGGGGCTCAACCGATACTACGAGCAGTACTTC. This sequence encodes CAISGQQGLNRYYEQYF.

The chain is built from TRBV29-1 and TRBJ2-1; TRBD2 agrees at 11 bases. Trimming took 6 bases from V and 2 from J; bases not matched to a gene: 12. This CDR3 is 17 amino acids long. Germline-derived CDR1 and CDR2 are SQVTM and ANQGSEA. CDR3 sequence (DNA): TGCAGCGTCCAGGGACTAGCGGCGCCTGCCACCTACAATGAGCAGTTCTTC. Residues: CSVQGLAAPATYNEQFF.

The CDR3, as DNA: TGTGCCATCAGCGCGGGACAGGCCTTCGAGCAGTACTTC. Protein product: CAISAGQAFEQYF. The chain has TRBV10-3 and TRBJ2-7; 8 positions agree with TRBD1. CDR1 and CDR2 (germline): ENHRY, SYGVKD. CDR3 length: 13 amino acids. V gave up 6 bases and J gave up 6 bases; unmatched junction bases: 7.

This chain links TRBV5-6 with TRBJ2-4, with D maybe TRBD2 (6 bases). V was pared by 4 bases and J by 1 base, with 12 bases between. The CDR3 is made up of 15 amino acids. CDR1 is SGHDT and CDR2 is YYEEEE in the germline V gene. Written as DNA, the CDR3 is TGTGCCAGCAGCACCCCGGGGGATGCCAAAAACATTCAGTACTTC. Translating gives CASSTPGDAKNIQYF.

The rearrangement uses TRBV2 and TRBJ1-4, with 8 bases that match TRBD1. Germline V gene lookup returns CDR1 SNHLY and CDR2 FYNNEI. This CDR3 has 14 residues. The V segment lost 6 bases and the J segment 6 bases; nucleotides outside the gene matches: 6. This CDR3 is CASSKDRGYEKLFF. In nucleotides, the CDR3 is TGTGCCAGCAGCAAAGACAGGGGCTATGAAAAACTGTTTTTT.

The chain couples TRBV18 to TRBJ1-2, with D perhaps matching TRBD1 (6 bases). The CDR3 is 14 amino acids. Trimming took off 2 bases at V and 4 bases at J, with 11 bases between the two ends. In germline, CDR1 is KGHSH, CDR2 LQKENI. CDR3 coding DNA: TGTGCCAGCTCACCAAGGGGGATTAGCTATGGCTACACCTTC. It is translated as CASSPRGISYGYTF.

The chain employs TRBV9 and TRBJ1-3, with no clear D. The V gene lost 0 bases and the J gene lost 8 bases, with 9 bases spanning the gap. The CDR3 sequence is 13 residues long. Germline CDR1 SGDLS, CDR2 YYNGEE. The DNA of the CDR3 is TGTGCCAGCAGCGTAGATAGGGAGGACACCATATATTTT. Its translation: CASSVDREDTIYF.

The chain has TRBV4-1 and TRBJ2-3, with 10 bases that match TRBD2. Trimming removed 3 bases from V and 4 bases from J; junction bases left unmatched: 7. Germline V gene data show CDR1 as MGHRA and CDR2 as YSYEKL. The CDR3 length is 16 residues. CDR3 nucleotides: TGCGCCAGCAGCCAGCCTAGCGGGAGTAGGGCAGATACGCAGTATTTT. This translates into CASSQPSGSRADTQYF.

V gene TRBV7-2 combines with J gene TRBJ2-5, with 8 positions matching TRBD1. This CDR3 has 14 residues. V gave up 6 bases and J gave up 6 bases; unmatched junction bases: 9. Germline CDR1 reads SGHTA; CDR2 reads FQGNSA. The CDR3: CASSTRTGKKTQYF. CDR3 DNA: TGTGCCAGCAGTACCAGGACAGGGAAAAAGACCCAGTACTTC.

Worth noting for this clone: At the DNA level, this CDR3 is encoded by other sequences in the same sample as well. The chain joins TRBV9 to TRBJ1-1; 7 bases align to TRBD1. Germline CDR1 is SGDLS and CDR2 is YYNGEE. With V trimmed by 0 bases and J by 4 bases, 6 bases remained unmatched. The CDR3 is 15 residues long. This CDR3 is CASSVGGQGGTEAFF. CDR3 DNA sequence: TGTGCCAGCAGCGTAGGGGGGCAGGGGGGCACTGAAGCTTTCTTT. Filled out from reference TRBV9 and TRBJ1-1, the complete variable domain reads DSGVTQTPKHLITATGQRVTLRCSPRSGDLSVYWYQQSLDQGLQFLIQYYNGEERAKGNILERFSAQQFPDLHSELNLSSLELGDSALYFCASSVGGQGGTEAFFGQGTRLTVV.